This T cell receptor beta chain was captured by sequencing in a study of radiotherapy plus CTLA-4 blockade in lung cancer. There are 15 residues in the CDR3. V lost 7 bases to trimming and J lost 2 bases, with 16 bases between them. Per germline, CDR1 SNHLY and CDR2 FYNNEI. Here immunoSEQ multiplex PCR was the method, and the copy in TCRdb shows in-frame clones only, minus some. Of about 100,000 clones in the sample, roughly 80% were seen once. The TCR comes from a human donor with non-small cell lung cancer who had stable disease on radiotherapy plus ipilimumab. The chain is built from TRBV2 and TRBJ2-3; D unresolved. This specimen consisted of peripheral blood, obtained from a patient treated with radiotherapy plus ipilimumab. CDR3 nucleotide sequence: TGTGCCAGCACTAGGTCTCGGCAGTACACAGATACGCAGTATTTT. Its translation: CASTRSRQYTDTQYF.